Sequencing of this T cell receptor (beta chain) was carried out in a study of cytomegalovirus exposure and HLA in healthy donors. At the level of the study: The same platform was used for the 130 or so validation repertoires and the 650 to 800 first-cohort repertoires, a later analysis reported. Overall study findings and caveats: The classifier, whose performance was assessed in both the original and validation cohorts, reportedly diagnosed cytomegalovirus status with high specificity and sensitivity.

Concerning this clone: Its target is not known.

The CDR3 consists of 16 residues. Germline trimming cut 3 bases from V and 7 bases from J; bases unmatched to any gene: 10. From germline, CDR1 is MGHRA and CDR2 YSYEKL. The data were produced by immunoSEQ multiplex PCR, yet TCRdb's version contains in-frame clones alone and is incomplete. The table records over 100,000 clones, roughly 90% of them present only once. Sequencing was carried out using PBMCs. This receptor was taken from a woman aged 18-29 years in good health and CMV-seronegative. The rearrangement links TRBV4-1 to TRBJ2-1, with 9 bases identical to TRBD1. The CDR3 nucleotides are TGCGCCAGCAGCCACCGATGGACAGGGGAAGAAAATGAGCAGTTCTTC. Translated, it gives CASSHRWTGEENEQFF.